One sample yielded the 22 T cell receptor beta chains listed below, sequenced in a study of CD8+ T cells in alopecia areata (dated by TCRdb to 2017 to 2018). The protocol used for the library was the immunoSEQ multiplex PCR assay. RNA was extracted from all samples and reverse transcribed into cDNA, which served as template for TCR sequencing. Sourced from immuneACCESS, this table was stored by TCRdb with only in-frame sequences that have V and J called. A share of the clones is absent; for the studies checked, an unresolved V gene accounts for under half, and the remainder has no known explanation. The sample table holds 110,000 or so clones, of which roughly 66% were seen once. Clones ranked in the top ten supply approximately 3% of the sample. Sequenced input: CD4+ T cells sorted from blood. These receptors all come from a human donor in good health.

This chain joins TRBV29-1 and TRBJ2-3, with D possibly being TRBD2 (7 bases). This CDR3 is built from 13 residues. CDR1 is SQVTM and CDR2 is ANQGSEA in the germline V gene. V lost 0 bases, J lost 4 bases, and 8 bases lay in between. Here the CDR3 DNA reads TGCAGCGTTGAAGAAGGGGGGGCAGATACGCAGTATTTT. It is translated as CSVEEGGADTQYF.

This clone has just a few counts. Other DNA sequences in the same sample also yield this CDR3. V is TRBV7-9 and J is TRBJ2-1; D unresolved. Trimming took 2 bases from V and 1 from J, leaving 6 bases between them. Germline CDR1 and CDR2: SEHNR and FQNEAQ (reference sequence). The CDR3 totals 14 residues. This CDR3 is CASSLSSSYNEQFF. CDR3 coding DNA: TGTGCCAGCAGCTTATCGTCGTCCTACAATGAGCAGTTCTTC.

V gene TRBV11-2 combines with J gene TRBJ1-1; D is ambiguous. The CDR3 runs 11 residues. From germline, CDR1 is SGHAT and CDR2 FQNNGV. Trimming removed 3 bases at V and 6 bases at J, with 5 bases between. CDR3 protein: CASSFSAEAFF. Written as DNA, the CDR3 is TGTGCCAGCAGCTTTTCTGCTGAAGCTTTCTTT. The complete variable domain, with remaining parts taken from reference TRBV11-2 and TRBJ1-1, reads EAGVAQSPRYKIIEKRQSVAFWCNPISGHATLYWYQQILGQGPKLLIQFQNNGVVDDSQLPKDRFSAERLKGVDSTLKIQPAKLEDSAVYLCASSFSAEAFFGQGTRLTVV.

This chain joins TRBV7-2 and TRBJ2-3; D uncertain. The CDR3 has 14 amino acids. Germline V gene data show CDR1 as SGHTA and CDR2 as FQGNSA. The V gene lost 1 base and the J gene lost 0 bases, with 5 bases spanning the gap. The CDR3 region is CASSLGRSTDTQYF. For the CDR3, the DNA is TGTGCCAGCAGCTTAGGGCGGAGCACAGATACGCAGTATTTT.

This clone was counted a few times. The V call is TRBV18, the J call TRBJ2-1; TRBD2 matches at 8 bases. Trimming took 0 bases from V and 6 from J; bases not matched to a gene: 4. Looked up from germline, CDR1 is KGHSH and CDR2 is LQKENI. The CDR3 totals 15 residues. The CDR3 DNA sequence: TGTGCCAGCTCACCACCCGGGGGGGCCGGCAATGAGCAGTTCTTC. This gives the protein CASSPPGGAGNEQFF.

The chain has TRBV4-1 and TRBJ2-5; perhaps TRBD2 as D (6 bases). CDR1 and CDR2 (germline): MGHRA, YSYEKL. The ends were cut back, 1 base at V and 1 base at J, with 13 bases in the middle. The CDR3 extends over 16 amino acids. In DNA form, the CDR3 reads TGCGCCAGCAGCCAAGGACTAGGCGAGGGCCAAGAGACCCAGTACTTC. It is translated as CASSQGLGEGQETQYF.

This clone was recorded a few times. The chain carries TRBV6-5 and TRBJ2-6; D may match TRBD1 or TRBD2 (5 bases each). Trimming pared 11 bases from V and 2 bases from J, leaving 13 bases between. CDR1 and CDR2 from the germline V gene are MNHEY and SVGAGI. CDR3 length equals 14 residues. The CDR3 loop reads CASKRGAGANVLTF. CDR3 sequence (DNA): TGTGCCTCCAAGAGGGGCGCTGGGGCCAACGTCCTGACTTTC.

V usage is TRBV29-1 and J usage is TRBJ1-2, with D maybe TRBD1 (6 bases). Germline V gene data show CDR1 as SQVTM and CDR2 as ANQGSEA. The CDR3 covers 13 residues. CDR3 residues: CRPGQWENYGYTF. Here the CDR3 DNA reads TGCAGGCCGGGACAATGGGAAAACTATGGCTACACCTTC.

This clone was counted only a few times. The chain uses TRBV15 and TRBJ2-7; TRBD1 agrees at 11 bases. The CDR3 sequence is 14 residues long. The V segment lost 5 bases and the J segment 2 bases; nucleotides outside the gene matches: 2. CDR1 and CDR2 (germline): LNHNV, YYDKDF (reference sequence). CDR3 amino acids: CATSRDRGTYEQYF. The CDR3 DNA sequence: TGTGCCACCAGCCGGGACAGGGGGACCTACGAGCAGTACTTC.

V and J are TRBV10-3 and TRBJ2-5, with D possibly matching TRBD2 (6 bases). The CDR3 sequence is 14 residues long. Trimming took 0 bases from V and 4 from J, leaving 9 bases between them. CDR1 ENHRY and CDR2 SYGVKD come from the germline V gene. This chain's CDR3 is CAISESIGGETQYF. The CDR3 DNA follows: TGTGCCATCAGTGAGTCAATCGGGGGAGAGACCCAGTACTTC.

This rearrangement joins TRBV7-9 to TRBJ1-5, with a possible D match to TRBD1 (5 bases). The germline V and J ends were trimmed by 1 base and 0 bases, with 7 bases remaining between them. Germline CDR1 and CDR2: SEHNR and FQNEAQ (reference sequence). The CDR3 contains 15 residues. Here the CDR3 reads CASSLGDASNQPQHF. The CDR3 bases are TGTGCCAGCAGCTTAGGGGACGCTAGCAATCAGCCCCAGCATTTT.

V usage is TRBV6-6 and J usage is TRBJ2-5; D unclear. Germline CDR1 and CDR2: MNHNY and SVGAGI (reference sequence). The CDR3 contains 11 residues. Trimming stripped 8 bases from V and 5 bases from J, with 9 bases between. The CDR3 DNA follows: TGTGCCAGCCGCAATTTGGAGACCCAGTACTTC. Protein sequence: CASRNLETQYF.

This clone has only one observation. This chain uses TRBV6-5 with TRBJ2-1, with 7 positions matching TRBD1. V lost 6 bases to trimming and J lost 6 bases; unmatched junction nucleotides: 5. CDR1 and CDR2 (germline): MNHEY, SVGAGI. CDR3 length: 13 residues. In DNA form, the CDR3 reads TGTGCCAGCAGCCGCCCAGGGGGCAATGAGCAGTTCTTC. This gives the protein CASSRPGGNEQFF.

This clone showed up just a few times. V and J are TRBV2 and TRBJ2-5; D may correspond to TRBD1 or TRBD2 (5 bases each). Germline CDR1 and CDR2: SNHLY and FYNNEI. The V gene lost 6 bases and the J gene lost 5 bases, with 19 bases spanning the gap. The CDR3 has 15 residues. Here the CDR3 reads CASRDRDPDRETQYF. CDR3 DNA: TGTGCCAGCAGGGACCGGGACCCCGATCGGGAGACCCAGTACTTC.

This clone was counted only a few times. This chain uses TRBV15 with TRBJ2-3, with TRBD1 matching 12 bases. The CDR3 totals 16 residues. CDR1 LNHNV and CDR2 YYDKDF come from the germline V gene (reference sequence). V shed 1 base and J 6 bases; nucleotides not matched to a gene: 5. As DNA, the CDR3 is TGTGCCACCAGCAGAGCACCGGGACAGGGGGCCGATACGCAGTATTTT. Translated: CATSRAPGQGADTQYF.

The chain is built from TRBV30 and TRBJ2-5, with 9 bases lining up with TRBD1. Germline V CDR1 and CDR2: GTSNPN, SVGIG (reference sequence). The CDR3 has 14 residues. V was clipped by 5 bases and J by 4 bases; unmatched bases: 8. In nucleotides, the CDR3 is TGTGCCTGGGATCAACAGGGGGCAGGAGAGACCCAGTACTTC. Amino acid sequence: CAWDQQGAGETQYF. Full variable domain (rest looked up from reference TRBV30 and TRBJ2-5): SQTIHQWPATLVQPVGSPLSLECTVEGTSNPNLYWYRQAAGRGLQLLFYSVGIGQISSEVPQNLSASRPQDRQFILSSKKLLLSDSGFYLCAWDQQGAGETQYFGPGTRLLVL.

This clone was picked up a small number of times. The CDR3, as DNA: TGCAGCGTTTGGGACAGGGGTAATGGCTACACCTTC. Its protein product is CSVWDRGNGYTF. V is TRBV29-1 and J is TRBJ1-2, with 10 bases identical to TRBD1. Germline CDR1 reads SQVTM; CDR2 reads ANQGSEA. Trimming took 5 bases from V and 6 from J; bases not matched to a gene: 3. The CDR3 is 12 amino acids.

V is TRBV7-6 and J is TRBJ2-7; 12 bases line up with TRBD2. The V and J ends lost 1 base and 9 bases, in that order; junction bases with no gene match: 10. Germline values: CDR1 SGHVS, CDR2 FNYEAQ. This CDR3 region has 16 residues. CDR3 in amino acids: CASSLDVTSGGTVQYF. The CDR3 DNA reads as TGTGCCAGCAGCTTAGATGTAACTAGCGGGGGGACTGTGCAGTACTTC.

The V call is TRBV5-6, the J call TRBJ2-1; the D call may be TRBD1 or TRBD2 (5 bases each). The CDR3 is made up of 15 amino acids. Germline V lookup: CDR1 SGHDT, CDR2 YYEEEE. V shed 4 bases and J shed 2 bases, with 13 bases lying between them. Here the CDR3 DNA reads TGTGCCAGCAGCCGGGGCGGCCAGACCTACAATGAGCAGTTCTTC. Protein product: CASSRGGQTYNEQFF.

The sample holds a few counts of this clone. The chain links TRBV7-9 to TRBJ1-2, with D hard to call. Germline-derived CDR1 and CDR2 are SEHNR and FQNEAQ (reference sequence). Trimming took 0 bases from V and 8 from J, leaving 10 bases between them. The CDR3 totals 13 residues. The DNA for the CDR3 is TGTGCCAGCAGCTTAGCAGGGTGGCGCGGCTACACCTTC. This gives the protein CASSLAGWRGYTF. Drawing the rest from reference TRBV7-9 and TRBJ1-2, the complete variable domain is DTGVSQNPRHKITKRGQNVTFRCDPISEHNRLYWYRQTLGQGPEFLTYFQNEAQLEKSRLLSDRFSAERPKGSFSTLEIQRTEQGDSAMYLCASSLAGWRGYTFGSGTRLTVV.

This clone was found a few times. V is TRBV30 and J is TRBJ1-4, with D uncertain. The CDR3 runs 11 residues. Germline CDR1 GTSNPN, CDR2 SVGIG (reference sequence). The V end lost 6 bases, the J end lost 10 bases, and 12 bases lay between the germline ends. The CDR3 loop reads CACLGFRKLFF. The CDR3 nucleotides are TGTGCCTGCCTAGGTTTCAGAAAACTGTTTTTT.

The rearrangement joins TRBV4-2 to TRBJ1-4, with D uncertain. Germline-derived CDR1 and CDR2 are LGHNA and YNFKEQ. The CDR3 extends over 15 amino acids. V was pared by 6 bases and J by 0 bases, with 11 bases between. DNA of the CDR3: TGTGCCAGCAGTCGACCGGTGGCAACTAATGAAAAACTGTTTTTT. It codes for CASSRPVATNEKLFF.